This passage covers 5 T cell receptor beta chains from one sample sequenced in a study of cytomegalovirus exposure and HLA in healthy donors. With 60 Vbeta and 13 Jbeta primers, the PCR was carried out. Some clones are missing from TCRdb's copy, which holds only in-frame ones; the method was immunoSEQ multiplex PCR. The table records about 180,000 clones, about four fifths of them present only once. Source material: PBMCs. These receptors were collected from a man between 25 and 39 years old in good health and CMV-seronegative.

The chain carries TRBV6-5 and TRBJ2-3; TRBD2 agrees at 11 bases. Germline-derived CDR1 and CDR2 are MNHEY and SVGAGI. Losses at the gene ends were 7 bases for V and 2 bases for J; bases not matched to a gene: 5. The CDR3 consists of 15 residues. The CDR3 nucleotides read TGTGCCAGCACTTGGACTAGCGGGCCCACAGATACGCAGTATTTT. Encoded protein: CASTWTSGPTDTQYF.

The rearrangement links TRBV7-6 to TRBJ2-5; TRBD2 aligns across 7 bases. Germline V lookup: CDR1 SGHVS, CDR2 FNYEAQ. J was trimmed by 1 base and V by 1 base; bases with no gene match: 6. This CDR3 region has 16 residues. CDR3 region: CASSLGSGVAQETQYF. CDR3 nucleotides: TGTGCCAGCAGCTTAGGGAGCGGGGTGGCCCAAGAGACCCAGTACTTC.

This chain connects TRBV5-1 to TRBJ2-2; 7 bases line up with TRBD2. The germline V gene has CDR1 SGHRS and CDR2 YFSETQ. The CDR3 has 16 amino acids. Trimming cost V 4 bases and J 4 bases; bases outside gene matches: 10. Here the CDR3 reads CASSNSAGVATGELFF. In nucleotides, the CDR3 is TGCGCCAGCAGCAACAGCGCGGGAGTGGCCACCGGGGAGCTGTTTTTT.

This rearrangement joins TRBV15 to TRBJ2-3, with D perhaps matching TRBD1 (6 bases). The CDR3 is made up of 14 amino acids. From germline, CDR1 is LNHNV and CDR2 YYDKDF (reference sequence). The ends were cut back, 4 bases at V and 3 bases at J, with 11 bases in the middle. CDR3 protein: CATSIGGGTDTQYF. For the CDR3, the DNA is TGTGCCACCAGCATTGGGGGCGGAACAGATACGCAGTATTTT.

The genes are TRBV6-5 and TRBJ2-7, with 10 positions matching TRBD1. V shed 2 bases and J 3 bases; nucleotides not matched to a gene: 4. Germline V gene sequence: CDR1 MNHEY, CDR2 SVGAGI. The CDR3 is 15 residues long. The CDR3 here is CASSYGGQGRYEQYF. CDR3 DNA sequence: TGTGCCAGCAGTTACGGGGGACAGGGGCGCTACGAGCAGTACTTC.